This note documents a single T cell receptor beta chain sequence. The target antigen is unknown. The ends were cut back, 6 bases at V and 2 bases at J, with 7 bases in the middle. The CDR3 length is 12 residues. The germline gives CDR1 SNHLY, CDR2 FYNNEI. This sample was taken from a study of OX40 agonist ivuxolimab in advanced cancers. Study-level findings and limits: Patients with a partial response at 0.1-3.0 mg/kg had among the lowest clonal expansion. CD8+ T cells showed, on average, more clonal expansion than CD4+ cells.

The table came from immunoSEQ multiplex PCR; TCRdb's copy has only in-frame clones and leaves some out. The data show approximately 19,000 clones, with about 81% seen just once and 12% to 15% held by the top ten. The material was CD4+ or CD8+ T cells sorted from blood, obtained in a trial of the OX40 agonist ivuxolimab. The gene calls are TRBV2 and TRBJ1-2; a possible D gene is TRBD1 (6 bases). The clonotype originates from an adult with an advanced solid tumor such as melanoma, head and neck, liver or kidney cancer. CDR3 nucleotides: TGTGCCAGCAGACAGGGAAACTATGGCTACACCTTC. It codes for CASRQGNYGYTF.